This T cell receptor (beta chain) was identified during a study of T cells in Graves' hyperthyroidism and ophthalmopathy (dated by TCRdb to the late 2010s). Notes on the research overall: Peripheral blood was collected at initial diagnosis, before any treatment. To identify TCR V-J signatures that set the groups apart, the researchers used a discovery cohort of approximately 98 patients, made up of fewer than 50 with Graves' ophthalmopathy and about 60 with stable Graves' hyperthyroidism. Prospective prediction of ophthalmopathy was tested in an independent validation cohort of approximately 19 hyperthyroidism patients and 15 to 17 patients who later progressed to ophthalmopathy. The 100 discovery patients were randomly divided into training and test sets at a 7:3 ratio. In about 6 Graves' hyperthyroidism patients, the study also compared T-cell repertoires from thyroid tissue with T-cell repertoires from blood. After sampling, hyperthyroidism patients received methimazole starting at 30 mg daily, and ophthalmopathy patients received high-dose intravenous methylprednisolone. The paper describes TCR Vbeta CDR3 sequencing of some 130 peripheral blood samples, made up of under 50 ophthalmopathy patients, 70 to 75 hyperthyroidism patients and about 17 progressor patients.

As for this clonotype: The specificity of this receptor is unknown. Base qualities are not recorded, but no much larger clone differs from it by a single base.

A patient counted as having stable Graves' hyperthyroidism if no progression to ophthalmopathy occurred over 18 months of follow-up. Hyperthyroidism patients were newly diagnosed, with disease duration under 2 months, and aged 18 to 65 years. The study excluded patients with uncontrolled infections, other autoimmune diseases, pregnancy or lactation. Diagnoses were based on clinical symptoms, serum thyroxine and TRAb, thyroid ultrasound and orbital computed tomography. PBMCs were isolated from 10 ml of fresh peripheral blood by Ficoll-Paque density gradient centrifugation. Trizol reagent was used to extract total RNA, and RNA quality was then checked on an Agilent 2100 Bioanalyzer. The full study reports these points: Blood samples also contained most of the expanded thyroid clonotypes (frequency above 0.001), which suggests that blood repertoires may reflect thyroid immune responses. A model built on a 13 V-J signature distinguished ophthalmopathy from stable hyperthyroidism, reaching 87.88% sensitivity and around 81% specificity in cross-validation and 80%/75% in testing. No statistical method was used to set the sample size in advance, and investigators knew the group allocation. In validation, progression to ophthalmopathy was predicted by the model with more than 65% sensitivity and 72% to 80% specificity, a median of approximately 6.5 months before onset.

Deletion took 6 bases off V and 7 bases off J, with a span of 13 bases between the germline ends. Measured from the cysteine to the phenylalanine, the CDR3 is 12 residues long. Solely the CDR3 DNA is kept, with 36 bases framed from the first base. From the germline V gene, CDR1 is SQVTM and CDR2 is ANQGSEA. Amplification of TCR beta CDR3 regions was carried out from RNA transcripts. The first round of RT-PCR for the TCR CDR3 was performed with the HTBI primer set and the Qiagen OneStep RT-PCR kit. The libraries were constructed in a second round of multiplex PCR and then size-selected and purified. The libraries were sequenced on an Illumina HiSeq2000 using paired-end 100 bp reads. The original pipeline was this. SOAPnuke was used to process the raw data, removing reads that contained adapters or uncalled bases, had a mean Phred below 15, or lacked an exact match to the constant primer or identifier. High-quality paired reads were merged with COPE v1.2.5, and unique nucleotide sequences were defined as clonotypes. Clonotypes were aligned to IMGT TRBV, TRBD and TRBJ reference segments using MiTCR v1.1. The analysis included only V-J combinations with a frequency above 0.0001, which together covered more than 98% of the repertoires. A TCS score was defined as the ratio between F50 (clonal expansion) and ExV (chaos), using BLOSUM62-based TCRdist between CDR3 peptides within each V-J. Welch's t-statistics and random forest reduced 450 to 600 V-J features to roughly 13, which were used in a naive Bayes classifier (R e1071). The public reads were quality trimmed at Q25 with fastp and then assembled into clones with MiXCR by TCRdb, keeping productive beta chains. Every entry covers one CDR3 protein and lists the most common genes and DNA from its rows. TCRdb, rather than the study authors, made the V and J calls. For this sample there are under 700,000 distinct CDR3 sequences; over 15% appear just once. The ten largest clones represent around 19% of the sample.

The TCR was taken from a woman aged 18-29 years with Graves' hyperthyroidism. In this chain, TRBV29-1 is recombined with TRBJ1-5; too little of a D gene remains to name it. The sequencing sample was made of blood. CDR3 loop: CSVQGMGQPQHF. The bases read TGCAGCGTACAAGGCATGGGGCAGCCCCAGCATTTT.